These T cell receptor beta chains were read from a single sample in a study of CD8 T cells in Susac syndrome. Each CDR3 protein is one row after TCRdb ran MiXCR on the immunoSEQ multiplex PCR reads. The table lists roughly 200,000 distinct CDR3 sequences, over 85% of them singletons. Sequencing was performed on CD4+ T cells from PBMCs. These receptors were obtained from a human donor in good health. The CDR3 runs from the conserved cysteine through the conserved F or W. Fields, in order: D gene, clone size, J gene, V gene, CDR3 DNA, CDR3 protein. The D gene is left open where the match is weak. Expanded clones are given a class, and other clones once, few, many or no size at all.

-,once,TRBJ2-6,TRBV4-1,TGCGCCAGCAGCCGGGCAGGGTCTGGGGCCAACGTCCTGACTTTC,CASSRAGSGANVLTF
-,-,TRBJ1-1,TRBV9,TGTGCCAGCAGCCCGTTGGCGGGGGCGGGGGGCACTGAAGCTTTCTTT,CASSPLAGAGGTEAFF
-,few,TRBJ2-3,TRBV5-4,TGTGCCAGCAGCTTACGGGGAGATACGCAGTATTTT,CASSLRGDTQYF
-,-,TRBJ2-7,TRBV5-1,TGCGCCAGCAGCTTGGGGCAGACGGCCTACGAGCAGTACTTC,CASSLGQTAYEQYF
-,-,TRBJ1-5,TRBV29-1,TGCAGCGTTGCTGAGGGAAATGGCAATCAGCCCCAGCATTTT,CSVAEGNGNQPQHF
TRBD2,-,TRBJ2-2,TRBV7-2,TGTGCCAGCAGCTTTTCGGGGGGGCCCGGGGAGCTGTTTTTT,CASSFSGGPGELFF
-,-,TRBJ2-1,TRBV3-1,TGTGCCAGCAGCCAAGATTTGCAGGGGATAAGGCAGTTCTTC,CASSQDLQGIRQFF
-,-,TRBJ1-1,TRBV30,TGTGCCTGGAAAAGGGGGGGGAATGAAGCTTTCTTT,CAWKRGGNEAFF
-,-,TRBJ2-2,TRBV7-9,TGTGCCAGCAGGGGATCCACAGGAACGAACACCGGGGAGCTGTTTTTT,CASRGSTGTNTGELFF
TRBD2,-,TRBJ2-5,TRBV20-1,TGCAGTGCTAGACTAGCGGGGTTGGAGACCCAGTACTTC,CSARLAGLETQYF
-,-,TRBJ1-2,TRBV3-1,TGTGCCAGCAGCCCGGGAAGCAGCTACACCTTC,CASSPGSSYTF
TRBD2,-,TRBJ2-1,TRBV5-1,TGCGCCAGCAGTAGAACTAGCGGGAGGGATGAGCAGTTCTTC,CASSRTSGRDEQFF
TRBD2,-,TRBJ2-1,TRBV25-1,TGTGCCAGCAGTATCAGCGGGAGCTCCTACAATGAGCAGTTCTTC,CASSISGSSYNEQFF
-,-,TRBJ2-7,TRBV20-1,TGCAGTGCTAGAGATTTAATAGGGGTTAACGAGCAGTACTTC,CSARDLIGVNEQYF
-,-,TRBJ2-1,TRBV5-1,TGCGCCAGCAGCCTGGACTGGGAGTTGGCCTACAATGAGCAGTTCTTC,CASSLDWELAYNEQFF
-,-,TRBJ1-1,TRBV3-1,TGTGCCAGCAGTGGGACAATAGAAGCTTTCTTT,CASSGTIEAFF
-,few,TRBJ2-5,TRBV7-2,TGTGCCAGCAGCTTAGTGCTTCAAGAGACCCAGTACTTC,CASSLVLQETQYF
TRBD2,-,TRBJ2-3,TRBV18,TGTGCCAGCTCACCCGGGACTAGCATGGATACGCAGTATTTT,CASSPGTSMDTQYF
TRBD1,-,TRBJ2-1,TRBV29-1,TGCAGTGGGACAGGGGGGAATGAGCAGTTCTTC,CSGTGGNEQFF
-,-,TRBJ2-1,TRBV28,TGTGCCAGCAGTGGTAATTTAAGGAATGAGCAGTTCTTC,CASSGNLRNEQFF
TRBD1,-,TRBJ1-2,TRBV5-6,TGTGCCAGCAGCCCCGACAGGGGGCGCGTAAACACCTTC,CASSPDRGRVNTF
TRBD2,-,TRBJ2-3,TRBV3-1,TGTGCCAGCAGCCCGCTAGCGGGGGGAGATACGCAGTATTTT,CASSPLAGGDTQYF
-,-,TRBJ2-7,TRBV29-1,TGCAGCGTTGTAAGGGGAGGCTACGAGCAGTACTTC,CSVVRGGYEQYF
-,-,TRBJ2-7,TRBV2,TGTGCCAGCAGTGAGAGGGAAACCTACGAGCAGTACTTC,CASSERETYEQYF
-,-,TRBJ2-2,TRBV9,TGTGCCAGCAGCGTAGCGATAGGCAGGGTCACCGGGGAGCTGTTTTTT,CASSVAIGRVTGELFF
TRBD2,-,TRBJ2-2,TRBV19,TGTGCCAGTAGTACGTCGGGGGGGCGTTCCGGAGGGGAGCTGTTTTTT,CASSTSGGRSGGELFF